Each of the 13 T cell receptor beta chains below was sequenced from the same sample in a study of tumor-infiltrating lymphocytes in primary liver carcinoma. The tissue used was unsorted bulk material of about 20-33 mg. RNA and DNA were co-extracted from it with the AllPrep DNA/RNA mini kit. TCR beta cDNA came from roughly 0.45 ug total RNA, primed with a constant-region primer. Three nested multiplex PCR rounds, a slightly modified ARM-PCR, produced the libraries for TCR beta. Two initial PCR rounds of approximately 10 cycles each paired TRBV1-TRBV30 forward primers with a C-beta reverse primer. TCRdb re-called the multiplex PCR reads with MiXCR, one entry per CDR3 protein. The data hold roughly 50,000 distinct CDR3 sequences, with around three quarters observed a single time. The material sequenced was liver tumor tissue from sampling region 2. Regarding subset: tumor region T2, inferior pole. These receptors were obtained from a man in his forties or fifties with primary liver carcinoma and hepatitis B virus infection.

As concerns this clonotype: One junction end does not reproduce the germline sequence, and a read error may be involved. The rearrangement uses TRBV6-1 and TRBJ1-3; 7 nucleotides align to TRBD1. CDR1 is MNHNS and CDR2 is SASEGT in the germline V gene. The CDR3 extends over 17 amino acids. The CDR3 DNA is TGTGCCAGTAGTGGAGTGGGACAGAGCCACTCTGGAAACACCATATATTTT. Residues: CASSGVGQSHSGNTIYF.

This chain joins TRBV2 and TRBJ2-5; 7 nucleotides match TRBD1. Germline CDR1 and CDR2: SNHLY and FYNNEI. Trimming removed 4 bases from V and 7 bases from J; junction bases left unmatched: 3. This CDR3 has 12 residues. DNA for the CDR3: TGTGCCAGCAGTGGAGGGGGCGGGACCCAGTACTTC. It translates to CASSGGGGTQYF.

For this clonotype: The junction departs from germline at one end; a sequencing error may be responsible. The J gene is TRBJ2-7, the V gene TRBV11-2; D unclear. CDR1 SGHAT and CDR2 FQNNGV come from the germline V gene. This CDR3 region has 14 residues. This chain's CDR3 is CASSLIDIAYEQYF. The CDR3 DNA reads TGTGCCAGCAGCTTAATTGACATTGCCTACGAGCAGTATTTC.

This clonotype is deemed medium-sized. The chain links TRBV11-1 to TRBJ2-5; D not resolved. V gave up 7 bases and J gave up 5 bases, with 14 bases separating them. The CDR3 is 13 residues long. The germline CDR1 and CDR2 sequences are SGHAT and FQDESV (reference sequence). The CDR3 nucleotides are TGTGCCAGCACCCTGGGCGAATTGGAGACCCAGTACTTC. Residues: CASTLGELETQYF. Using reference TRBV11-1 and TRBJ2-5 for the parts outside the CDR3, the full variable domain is EAEVAQSPRYKITEKSQAVAFWCDPISGHATLYWYRQILGQGPELLVQFQDESVVDDSQLPKDRFSAERLKGVDSTLKIQPAELGDSAMYLCASTLGELETQYFGPGTRLLVL.

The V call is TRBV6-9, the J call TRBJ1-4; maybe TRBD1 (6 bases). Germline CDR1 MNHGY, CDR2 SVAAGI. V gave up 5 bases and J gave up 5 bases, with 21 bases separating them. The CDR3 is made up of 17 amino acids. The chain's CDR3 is CASSPTGSRPTNEKLFF. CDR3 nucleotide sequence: TGTGCCAGCAGTCCGACAGGATCTCGTCCCACGAATGAAAAACTGTTTTTT.

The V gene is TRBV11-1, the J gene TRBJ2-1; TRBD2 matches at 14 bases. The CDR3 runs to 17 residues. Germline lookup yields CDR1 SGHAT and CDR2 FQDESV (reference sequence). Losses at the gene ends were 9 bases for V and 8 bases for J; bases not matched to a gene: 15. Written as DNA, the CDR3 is TGTGCCAGTAGCCTGGGACTAGCGGGAGAGGTTGACGATGAGCAGTTCTTC. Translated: CASSLGLAGEVDDEQFF.

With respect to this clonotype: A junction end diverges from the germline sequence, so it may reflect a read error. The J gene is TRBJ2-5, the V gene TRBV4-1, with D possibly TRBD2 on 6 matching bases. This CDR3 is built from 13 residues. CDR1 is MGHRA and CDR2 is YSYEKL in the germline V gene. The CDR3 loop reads CASSQGVAATQYF. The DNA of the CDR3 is TGCGCCAGTAGCCAGGGAGTAGCGGCGACCCAGTACTTC.

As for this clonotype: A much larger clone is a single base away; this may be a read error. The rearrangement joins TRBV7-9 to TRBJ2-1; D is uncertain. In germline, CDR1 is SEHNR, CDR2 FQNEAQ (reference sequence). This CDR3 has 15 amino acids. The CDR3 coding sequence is TGTGCCAGCAGCTTTAGCAGGAGCTCCTACAATGAGCTGTTCTTC. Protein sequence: CASSFSRSSYNELFF.

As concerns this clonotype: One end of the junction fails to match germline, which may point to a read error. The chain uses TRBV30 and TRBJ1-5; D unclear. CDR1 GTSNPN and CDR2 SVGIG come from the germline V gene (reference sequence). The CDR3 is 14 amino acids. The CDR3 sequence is CAWSILGLNRPQHF. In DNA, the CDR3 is TGTGCCTGGAGTATATTGGGTTTGAATCGGCCCCAGCATTTT.

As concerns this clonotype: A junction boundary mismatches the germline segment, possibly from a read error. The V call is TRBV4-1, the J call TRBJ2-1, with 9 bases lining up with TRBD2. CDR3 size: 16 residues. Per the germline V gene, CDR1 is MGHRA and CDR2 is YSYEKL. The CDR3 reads CASSQAGTSIYNAQFF. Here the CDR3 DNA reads TGCGCCAGCAGCCAAGCCGGGACTAGCATCTACAATGCGCAGTTCTTC.

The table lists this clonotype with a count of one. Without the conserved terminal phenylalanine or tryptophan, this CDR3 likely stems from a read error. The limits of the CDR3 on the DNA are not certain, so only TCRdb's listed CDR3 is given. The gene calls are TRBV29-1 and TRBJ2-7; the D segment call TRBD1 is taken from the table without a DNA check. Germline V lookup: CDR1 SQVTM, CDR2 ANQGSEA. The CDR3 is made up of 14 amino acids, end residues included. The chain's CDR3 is CSVITGGSPYDRYI.

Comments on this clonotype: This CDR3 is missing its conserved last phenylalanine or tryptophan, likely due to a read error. CDR3 sequence reads: CVSSDFRGVNEKLFS. In DNA form, the CDR3 reads TGTGTCAGCAGTGACTTTAGGGGAGTAAATGAAAAACTGTTTTCT. The chain carries TRBV6-1 and TRBJ1-4; possibly TRBD1 for D (5 bases). This CDR3 region has 15 residues. CDR1 is MNHNS, CDR2 SASEGT, per germline.

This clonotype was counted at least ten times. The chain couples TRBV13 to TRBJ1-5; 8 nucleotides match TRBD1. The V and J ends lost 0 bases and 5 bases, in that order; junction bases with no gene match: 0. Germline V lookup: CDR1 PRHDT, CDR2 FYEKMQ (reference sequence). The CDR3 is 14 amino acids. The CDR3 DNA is TGTGCCAGCAGCTTAGGGGACAGGGATCAGCCCCAGCATTTT. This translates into CASSLGDRDQPQHF.